This T cell receptor beta chain was sequenced in a study of OX40 agonist ivuxolimab in advanced cancers. Cycle 7 day 1, cycle 4 day 1, and baseline were the timepoints at which blood was sampled. V lost 3 bases and J 6 bases, leaving 8 bases between the germline ends. Germline CDR1 and CDR2: SNHLY and FYNNEI. The CDR3 sequence is 13 residues long. Produced via immunoSEQ multiplex PCR; TCRdb's table is partial and in-frame only. The sample includes over 50,000 clones, about 83% of them seen just once. This chain links TRBV2 with TRBJ1-4; D unclear. The clonotype originates from an adult with an advanced solid tumor such as melanoma, head and neck, liver or kidney cancer. Sequencing used CD4+ or CD8+ T cells sorted from blood, obtained in a trial of the OX40 agonist ivuxolimab. The CDR3 loop is CASSEDYDEKLFF. The CDR3 DNA sequence: TGTGCCAGCAGTGAGGACTATGATGAAAAACTGTTTTTT.